The 15 T cell receptor beta chains below were found in one sample sequenced in a study of blood T cell repertoires in COVID-19. TCRdb's copy holds only in-frame clones and misses some; the assay was immunoSEQ multiplex PCR. The repertoire includes approximately 64,000 clones, just over 85% of them detected once, and less than 55% sits in the top ten. Sequencing used peripheral blood. These TCRs come from a woman in her sixties with COVID-19, enrolled during active disease.

The V call is TRBV29-1, the J call TRBJ2-1, with D perhaps matching TRBD1 (6 bases). V lost 7 bases and J lost 6, with 13 bases in between. The CDR3 has 12 residues. CDR1 is SQVTM, CDR2 ANQGSEA, per germline. CDR3 amino acids: CSGGLRFNEQFF. The CDR3 DNA reads as TGCAGCGGGGGGCTAAGATTCAATGAGCAGTTCTTC.

The chain uses TRBV7-8 and TRBJ2-7; D might be TRBD1 (6 bases). The germline V gene has CDR1 SGHVS and CDR2 FQNEAQ. CDR3 length: 19 amino acids. V dropped 0 bases and J dropped 1 base, with 22 bases sitting between them. CDR3 in DNA: TGTGCCAGCAGCTTAGCGGTACAGGGAAGATTCGAGAGGTCCTACGAGCAGTACTTC. This gives the protein CASSLAVQGRFERSYEQYF. Full variable domain (outside the CDR3, taken from reference TRBV7-8 and TRBJ2-7): GAGVSQSPRYKVAKRGQDVALRCDPISGHVSLFWYQQALGQGPEFLTYFQNEAQLDKSGLPSDRFFAERPEGSVSTLKIQRTQQEDSAVYLCASSLAVQGRFERSYEQYFGPGTRLTVT.

The genes are TRBV12-1 and TRBJ1-2; TRBD1, the D gene given by the table, was not confirmed from the DNA. TRBV12-1 is annotated as a pseudogene. This CDR3 contains 12 residues. The CDR3 loop is CASEQGYYGYTF. The CDR3 DNA sequence: TGTGCCAGCGAACAGGGCTACTATGGCTACACCTTC.

The V and J genes are TRBV19 and TRBJ2-6, with a tentative D call TRBD1 (5 bases). Looked up from germline, CDR1 is LNHDA and CDR2 is SQIVND (reference sequence). The CDR3 runs to 21 residues. The V gene lost 0 bases and the J gene lost 0 bases, with 21 bases spanning the gap. CDR3 coding DNA: TGTGCCAGTAGTATAGATAAAGGACAAGTCTTAACCAGCTCTGGGGCCAACGTCCTGACTTTC. Translated, it gives CASSIDKGQVLTSSGANVLTF.

The chain couples TRBV3-1 (or the pseudogene TRBV3-2) to TRBJ2-3; 7 bases fit TRBD2. This CDR3 contains 17 residues. The germline gives CDR1 LGHDT, CDR2 YNNKEL (reference sequence). The junction had 17 bases not matched to a gene; V was cut back by 8 bases and J by 3 bases. As DNA, the CDR3 is TGTGCCAGCCGTCAGAGCGGGACCCCTCGAGGAACAGATACGCAGTATTTT. This translates into CASRQSGTPRGTDTQYF.

The chain joins TRBV6-6 to TRBJ2-3, with D maybe TRBD2 (6 bases). This CDR3 region has 14 residues. CDR1 is MNHNY, CDR2 SVGAGI, per germline (reference sequence). The V and J ends lost 0 bases and 4 bases respectively, with 8 bases between them. In DNA form, the CDR3 reads TGTGCCAGCAGTTACTCCGGAGGGTCAGATACGCAGTATTTT. Translation gives CASSYSGGSDTQYF.

V gene TRBV11-3 combines with J gene TRBJ2-1, with 10 bases lining up with TRBD1. The CDR3 extends over 16 amino acids. V trimming: 5 bases; J trimming: 2 bases; junction bases outside the gene matches: 6. The germline V gene encodes CDR1 SGHNT and CDR2 YENEEA. The CDR3 region has the DNA TGTGCCAGCAGCCGACGGACAGGGGGGACCTACAATGAGCAGTTCTTC. It specifies CASSRRTGGTYNEQFF.

The CDR3 sequence: CASSLSLAGASDTQYF. CDR3 nucleotides: TGTGCCAGCAGTTTATCCCTAGCGGGAGCGTCAGATACGCAGTATTTT. The chain has TRBV27 and TRBJ2-3, with 10 positions matching TRBD2. The germline CDR1 and CDR2 sequences are MNHEY and SMNVEV (reference sequence). The CDR3 runs to 16 residues. V was pared by 0 bases and J by 4 bases, with 4 bases of the junction left unmatched.

This chain uses TRBV12-5 with TRBJ1-1, with D maybe TRBD1 (6 bases). Germline CDR1 reads LGHNT; CDR2 reads FRNRAP. V was clipped by 2 bases and J by 7 bases, with 17 bases between them. The CDR3 runs to 15 residues. CDR3 loop: CASGLIRGLKNEAFF. DNA of the CDR3: TGTGCTAGTGGTTTGATCAGGGGCCTGAAGAATGAAGCTTTCTTT.

V usage is TRBV6-4 and J usage is TRBJ2-5; 7 nucleotides match TRBD2. V lost 2 bases and J lost 2; bases outside the gene matches: 5. The CDR3 has 15 amino acids. Germline V gene sequence: CDR1 MRHNA, CDR2 SNTAGT. In nucleotides, the CDR3 is TGTGCCAGCAGTGACATCCGGGAGGAGCAAGAGACCCAGTACTTC. Translation gives CASSDIREEQETQYF.

This clone was observed once. V is TRBV18 and J is TRBJ2-6; the match to TRBD1 covers 10 bases. CDR3 length: 17 residues. V shed 2 bases and J 2 bases; nucleotides not matched to a gene: 3. Germline loops: CDR1 KGHSH, CDR2 LQKENI. For the CDR3, the DNA is TGTGCCAGCTCACCAAGGACAGGGGGGCCTGGGGCCAACGTCCTGACTTTC. The encoded protein is CASSPRTGGPGANVLTF.

The chain uses TRBV5-6 and TRBJ2-1, with 7 bases aligning to TRBD2. The CDR3 has 19 residues. Germline V gene data show CDR1 as SGHDT and CDR2 as YYEEEE. Trimming at V came to 3 bases and at J to 2 bases, leaving 17 bases not matched to a gene. CDR3 residues: CASSWGDYSGARTYNEQFF. The CDR3 region has the DNA TGTGCCAGCAGCTGGGGGGACTACTCTGGCGCCCGGACCTACAATGAGCAGTTCTTC. Full variable domain (missing parts from reference TRBV5-6 and TRBJ2-1): DAGVTQSPTHLIKTRGQQVTLRCSPKSGHDTVSWYQQALGQGPQFIFQYYEEEERQRGNFPDRFSGHQFPNYSSELNVNALLLGDSALYLCASSWGDYSGARTYNEQFFGPGTRLTVL.

The rearrangement joins TRBV4-1 to TRBJ2-1; TRBD2 matches 8 bases. This CDR3 spans 17 amino acids. The junction had 8 bases not matched to a gene; V was cut back by 0 bases and J by 4 bases. Germline-derived CDR1 and CDR2 are MGHRA and YSYEKL. CDR3 bases: TGCGCCAGCAGCCAAGACAAGAGCGGGAGAGCTTACAATGAGCAGTTCTTC. Translating it yields CASSQDKSGRAYNEQFF.

The chain has TRBV7-6 and TRBJ2-2, with 8 bases identical to TRBD1. CDR3 size: 15 residues. CDR1 SGHVS and CDR2 FNYEAQ come from the germline V gene. V trimming: 1 base; J trimming: 5 bases; junction bases outside the gene matches: 3. DNA for the CDR3: TGTGCCAGCAGCTTAGGGACAGGGAGAACCGGGGAGCTGTTTTTT. Encoded protein: CASSLGTGRTGELFF.

The CDR3 DNA is TGCGCCAGCAGCTTGGGTTGGCGGGAAAGGCAGACATACGAGCAGTACTTC. This encodes CASSLGWRERQTYEQYF. The chain combines TRBV5-1 with TRBJ2-7; tentative D call: TRBD2 (6 bases). V dropped 0 bases and J dropped 4 bases, with 20 bases sitting between them. This CDR3 region has 17 residues. Germline V CDR1 and CDR2: SGHRS, YFSETQ.